This T cell receptor (beta chain) was captured by sequencing in a study of regulatory T cells in long-lasting Graves disease. On the study more broadly: A definition of persistent Graves' disease required over 5 years of antithyroid drugs plus positive TSH receptor antibodies.

Arm-PCR of CDR3 regions and iRepertoire HTBI primers were the basis on which TCR beta libraries were built. One entry per CDR3 protein results from TCRdb running MiXCR on the multiplex PCR reads. The profile shows roughly 500,000 distinct CDR3 sequences, roughly 21% of them singletons. This clonotype was detected only a few times. The time point denotes: persistent/refractory GD, antithyroid drugs over 5 years with positive TRAb. RNA extracted from PBMCs served as the sequencing template. Source: peripheral blood mononuclear cells (PBMCs), taken when the disease was refractory, from a patient treated with antithyroid drugs. This receptor was identified in a female donor with Graves disease.

The CDR3 DNA reads as TGTGCCAGTACGGGGGGGGCGTTTACTGAGCAGTACTTC. It encodes CASTGGAFTEQYF. The V and J genes are TRBV19 and TRBJ2-7; 8 bases are a match to TRBD2. V shed 7 bases, J shed 7 bases, and the junction held 9 bases outside the gene matches. In germline, CDR1 is LNHDA, CDR2 SQIVND (reference sequence). This CDR3 is 13 amino acids long. Based on the CDR3 plus reference TRBV19 and TRBJ2-7, the full variable domain is DGGITQSPKYLFRKEGQNVTLSCEQNLNHDAMYWYRQDPGQGLRLIYYSQIVNDFQKGDIAEGYSVSREKKESFPLTVTSAQKNPTAFYLCASTGGAFTEQYFGPGTRLTVT.